A selection of T cell receptor beta chains follows, all from one sample in a study of cytomegalovirus exposure and HLA in healthy donors. Repertoires were generated with immunoSEQ multiplex PCR, while TCRdb's copy carries only in-frame clones and drops some. The top ten clones hold approximately 3% of a sample with about 96,000 clones, 55% to 75% of them seen once. Source material: PBMCs. The receptors originated from a man aged 55-75 years in good health and CMV-seronegative. The CDR3 runs from the conserved cysteine through the conserved F or W. A D gene is named only where the DNA matches it firmly. Clone size is shown for a subset of rows, as once, few, many or a class of expanded clone.

-	TRBV6-1	-	TRBJ1-2	TGTGCCAGCAGCCAAGCGCGTACTAACTATGGCTACACCTTC	CASSQARTNYGYTF
-	TRBV28	-	TRBJ1-2	TGTGCCAGCAGCCCGGGGGGTGGCTACACCTTC	CASSPGGGYTF
-	TRBV12-5	-	TRBJ1-2	TGTGCTAGTGGTTTAGCCAGGACATATGGCTACACCTTC	CASGLARTYGYTF
once	TRBV19	TRBD1	TRBJ1-5	TGTGCCAGTAGTAAATCTGGGACAGCGAGGAGCAATCAGCCCCAGCATTTT	CASSKSGTARSNQPQHF
-	TRBV9	TRBD2	TRBJ2-3	TGTGCCAGCAGCGTAGCCCTAGCGGTGGCCACAGATACGCAGTATTTT	CASSVALAVATDTQYF
-	TRBV7-2	-	TRBJ1-4	TGTGCCAGCGGAAGGGGCGGTATTAATGAAAAACTGTTTTTT	CASGRGGINEKLFF
-	TRBV18	TRBD1	TRBJ2-3	TGTGCCAGCTCACCATTAACAGGGGCCAACACAGATACGCAGTATTTT	CASSPLTGANTDTQYF
-	TRBV2	-	TRBJ1-1	TGTGCCAGCATGTTAGGAGCATTAAACACTGAAGCTTTCTTT	CASMLGALNTEAFF
-	TRBV5-6	-	TRBJ2-1	TGTGCCAGCAGCTTGTTGGGCTCACTTATCTACAATGAGCAGTTCTTC	CASSLLGSLIYNEQFF
-	TRBV29-1	TRBD2	TRBJ2-1	TGCAGCGTTGAAGGGACTAGCGGGGGATACAATGAGCAGTTCTTC	CSVEGTSGGYNEQFF
few	TRBV5-1	TRBD1	TRBJ2-7	TGCGCCAGCAGCTTGGCCTTGACAGGGTACGAGCAGTACTTC	CASSLALTGYEQYF
-	TRBV10-2	TRBD1	TRBJ1-3	TGCGCCAGCATAGGACAGGGGGCGTCGGCGGGAAACACCATATATTTT	CASIGQGASAGNTIYF
-	TRBV9	-	TRBJ2-3	TGTGCCAGCAGCGTAGGGCAGGGTGGCACAGATACGCAGTATTTT	CASSVGQGGTDTQYF
-	TRBV9	TRBD1	TRBJ2-7	TGTGCCAGCAGCGCCGACAGGGGGCACGAGCAGTACTTC	CASSADRGHEQYF
-	TRBV28	-	TRBJ1-3	TGTGCCAGCAGTTTATCCGGTTCTTACACCATATATTTT	CASSLSGSYTIYF
-	TRBV28	-	TRBJ1-6	TGTGCCAGCAGTTCCGTGAGTTCACCCCTCCACTTT	CASSSVSSPLHF
-	TRBV28	-	TRBJ1-3	TGTGCCAGCAGTCAGACCGGTGGAGGGGACTCTGGAAACACCATATATTTT	CASSQTGGGDSGNTIYF
-	TRBV14	TRBD1	TRBJ1-5	TGTGCCAGCAGCCAAACAGGGGGCCCTAATCAGCCCCAGCATTTT	CASSQTGGPNQPQHF
-	TRBV19	-	TRBJ2-2	TGTGCCAGTAACAGGGCCGGGGAGCTGTTTTTT	CASNRAGELFF
-	TRBV19	-	TRBJ1-1	TGTGCCAGTAGCGTACAAGGGGGTAGGAACACTGAAGCTTTCTTT	CASSVQGGRNTEAFF
few	TRBV7-9	TRBD1	TRBJ1-2	TGTTCCAGCAGCTCACGGTTTGAACCACAGGGGGGTGCTAGCTATGGCTACACCTTC	CSSSSRFEPQGGASYGYTF
few	TRBV6-1	TRBD1	TRBJ1-2	TGTGCCAGCAGCGCCGGGACAGGGTATGGCTACACCTTC	CASSAGTGYGYTF
hyperexpanded	TRBV4-1	-	TRBJ1-3	TGCGCCAGCAGCCCCTGGACCGGGACACGAAACACCATATATTTT	CASSPWTGTRNTIYF
-	TRBV6-1	-	TRBJ1-3	TGTGCCAGCAGTTCCTCAGTCTCTGGAAACACCATATATTTT	CASSSSVSGNTIYF
-	TRBV6-1	-	TRBJ1-1	TGTGCCAGCAGTATATACAAGAACACTGAAGCTTTCTTT	CASSIYKNTEAFF
-	TRBV6-6	-	TRBJ1-2	TGTGCCAGCAGTTACTCCGGGGATGGCTACACCTTC	CASSYSGDGYTF
-	TRBV5-1	-	TRBJ2-7	TGCGCCAGCAGCTTAAACAGGGCAGAATCCTACGAGCAGTACTTC	CASSLNRAESYEQYF
few	TRBV6-5	-	TRBJ2-7	TGTGCCAGCAGTTACATGCAGATCTACGAGCAGTACTTC	CASSYMQIYEQYF
-	TRBV27	-	TRBJ1-6	TGTGCCAGCAGTTCGGCCGGGGGTTACGGTTCACCCCTCCACTTT	CASSSAGGYGSPLHF
-	TRBV7-3	-	TRBJ1-1	TGTGCCAGCAGCTTAAGGGGGAGGTCTGAAGCTTTCTTT	CASSLRGRSEAFF
-	TRBV5-4	-	TRBJ2-5	TGTGCCAGCAGCTTGGCCGGACAGAGCCAAGAGACCCAGTACTTC	CASSLAGQSQETQYF
-	TRBV5-1	-	TRBJ1-4	TGCGCCAGCAAGGGGGAACTCGGACGGCGTAATGAAAAACTGTTTTTT	CASKGELGRRNEKLFF
-	TRBV5-6	TRBD1	TRBJ2-7	TGTGCCAGCAGTTTAGACAGGGTCTTTGAGTACGAGCAGTACTTC	CASSLDRVFEYEQYF
-	TRBV6-5	-	TRBJ1-2	TGTGCCAGCAGTTCCGGGAACGCAAACTATGGCTACACCTTC	CASSSGNANYGYTF
few	TRBV15	-	TRBJ1-2	TGTGCCACCAGCAGAGTGCTCCCGGCGGGGGCCCTCTTC	CATSRVLPAGALF
-	TRBV6-5	TRBD2	TRBJ2-1	TGTGCCAGCAGTTACGGTTCGGTGGGGGGGGACAATGAGCAGTTCTTC	CASSYGSVGGDNEQFF
many	TRBV10-3	-	TRBJ2-3	TGTGCCATTAACACCGATTCTAGCAGAAGCACAGATACGCAGTATTTT	CAINTDSSRSTDTQYF
-	TRBV11-2	TRBD1	TRBJ1-1	TGTGCCAGCGGGGGACAGATTGGGACTGAAGCTTTCTTT	CASGGQIGTEAFF
-	TRBV6-6	TRBD1	TRBJ1-1	TGTGCCAGCAGCCTTACTTGGACAGGGGAAAACACTGAAGCTTTCTTT	CASSLTWTGENTEAFF
-	TRBV6-6	TRBD2	TRBJ2-4	TGTGCCAGCTGTCCGGGGGGTGCCAAAAACATTCAGTACTTC	CASCPGGAKNIQYF
-	TRBV7-3	TRBD2	TRBJ2-7	TGTGCCAGCAGTTTTTTAGCGGGGGGAGACTACGAGCAGTACTTC	CASSFLAGGDYEQYF
-	TRBV19	TRBD1	TRBJ2-4	TGTGCCAGTAGTATAGGACAGGGGGGGGACATTCAGTACTTC	CASSIGQGGDIQYF
-	TRBV2	TRBD1	TRBJ1-5	TGTGCCAGCAGTGACGGACAGGGCGATCAGCCCCAGCATTTT	CASSDGQGDQPQHF
-	TRBV9	TRBD1	TRBJ1-2	TGTGCCAGCAGCGTAGAACCGGGACAGGGGTATGGCTACACCTTC	CASSVEPGQGYGYTF
-	TRBV5-4	TRBD1	TRBJ1-2	TGTGCCAGCAGCACTAGACAGGGGGCAGAGTACTATGGCTACACCTTC	CASSTRQGAEYYGYTF
-	TRBV5-1	-	TRBJ1-6	TGCGCCAGCAGAGAAGAACTTAATTCACCCCTCCACTTT	CASREELNSPLHF
-	TRBV6-6	-	TRBJ2-7	TGTGCCAGCAGCCACGGAACAGAATACGAGCAGTACTTC	CASSHGTEYEQYF
few	TRBV7-6	TRBD1	TRBJ1-2	TGTGCCAGCAGCCCGGGACAGGCCGGGGGCTACACCTTC	CASSPGQAGGYTF
-	TRBV5-8	-	TRBJ1-5	TGTGCCAGCACCACGACAGGACGCAATCAGCCCCAGCATTTT	CASTTTGRNQPQHF
few	TRBV5-1	TRBD2	TRBJ2-1	TGCGCCAGCAGCTTGGGAGGACTAGCGGGAGCGAACAATGAGCAGTTCTTC	CASSLGGLAGANNEQFF
-	TRBV28	-	TRBJ1-5	TGTGCCAGCAGTCCCCTCCCAGCGCAGCCCCAGCATTTT	CASSPLPAQPQHF
-	TRBV5-4	-	TRBJ2-7	-	CASSEGHFGNYEQYF
-	TRBV5-1	-	TRBJ2-1	TGCGCCAGCTTTAGTGTTCCGGGAGCTGGGGTCAATGAGCAGTTCTTC	CASFSVPGAGVNEQFF
-	TRBV15	TRBD2	TRBJ2-3	TGTGCCACCAGCAGGGATCTAGCGGGAGTCTCCACAGATACGCAGTATTTT	CATSRDLAGVSTDTQYF
-	TRBV11-3	-	TRBJ2-2	TGTGCCAGCAGCGCCCGGGACACCGGGGAGCTGTTTTTT	CASSARDTGELFF
-	TRBV4-2	TRBD2	TRBJ2-1	TGTGCCAGCAGCCGACTGCTACTAGCGGGAGGTCACGACAACGACTACAATGAGCAGTTCTTC	CASSRLLLAGGHDNDYNEQFF
-	TRBV5-4	-	TRBJ2-7	TGTGCCAGCAGCTTGGGAACTAGTCACTACGAGCAGTACTTC	CASSLGTSHYEQYF
few	TRBV6-6	TRBD2	TRBJ2-3	TGTGCCAGCAGTCTCACCCGGGGGGGATCCACAGATACGCAGTATTTT	CASSLTRGGSTDTQYF
-	TRBV18	-	TRBJ2-7	TGTGCCAGCTCAACTAGGACAGCTTCTTACGAGCAGTACTTC	CASSTRTASYEQYF